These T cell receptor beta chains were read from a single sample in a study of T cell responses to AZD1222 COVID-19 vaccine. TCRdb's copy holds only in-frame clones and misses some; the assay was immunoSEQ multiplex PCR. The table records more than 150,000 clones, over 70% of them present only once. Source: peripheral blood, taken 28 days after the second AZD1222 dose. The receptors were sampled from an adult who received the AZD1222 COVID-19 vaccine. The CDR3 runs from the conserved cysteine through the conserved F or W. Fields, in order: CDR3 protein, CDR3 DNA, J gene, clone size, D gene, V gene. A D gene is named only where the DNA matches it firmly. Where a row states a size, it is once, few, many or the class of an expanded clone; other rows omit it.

CATVNREGTDTQYF | TGTGCCACCGTAAACAGGGAAGGCACAGATACGCAGTATTTT | TRBJ2-3 | NA | NA | TRBV10-3
CASSEWDSDQPQHF | TGTGCCAGCAGTGAATGGGACAGTGATCAGCCCCAGCATTTT | TRBJ1-5 | once | TRBD1 | TRBV2
CASSAELAGGYYEQYF | TGTGCCAGCAGTGCCGAACTAGCGGGAGGGTACTACGAGCAGTACTTC | TRBJ2-7 | NA | TRBD2 | TRBV6-2/TRBV6-3
CASSLGVAGSSYEQYF | TGCGCCAGCAGCCTGGGGGTAGCGGGGAGCTCCTACGAGCAGTACTTC | TRBJ2-7 | NA | TRBD2 | TRBV5-1
CASSLSARGTQYF | TGTGCCAGCAGCTTATCCGCGAGGGGGACCCAGTACTTC | TRBJ2-5 | NA | NA | TRBV7-3
CASSQGLTDGYTF | TGTGCCAGCAGCCAAGGACTGACCGATGGCTACACCTTC | TRBJ1-2 | NA | NA | TRBV3-1/TRBV3-2
CASTRVRADYGYTF | TGTGCCAGCACCCGTGTGAGGGCTGACTATGGCTACACCTTC | TRBJ1-2 | NA | NA | TRBV28
CASSVQGGSGNTIYF | TGTGCCAGCAGCGTTCAAGGTGGCTCTGGAAACACCATATATTTT | TRBJ1-3 | NA | NA | TRBV9
CASSSLSGSKDYEQYF | TGTGCCAGCAGTTCCTTGAGCGGGAGCAAGGACTACGAGCAGTACTTC | TRBJ2-7 | once | TRBD2 | TRBV28
CASSSRSYEQYF | TGTGCCAGCAGCTCAAGGTCCTACGAGCAGTACTTC | TRBJ2-7 | NA | NA | TRBV3-1/TRBV3-2
CAISASATNEKLFF | TGTGCCATCAGTGCATCTGCAACTAATGAAAAACTGTTTTTT | TRBJ1-4 | NA | NA | TRBV10-3
CATSDSVNEQYF | TGTGCCACCAGTGACTCAGTAAACGAGCAGTACTTC | TRBJ2-7 | once | NA | TRBV24-1
CATGTSGQRDTQYF | TGTGCCACGGGGACTAGCGGTCAACGAGATACGCAGTATTTT | TRBJ2-3 | NA | TRBD2 | TRBV24-1
CARSLETGFAYEQYF | TGTGCCAGAAGCTTAGAAACAGGGTTCGCCTACGAGCAGTACTTC | TRBJ2-7 | NA | NA | TRBV7-5
CASSKETGTPSYNEQFF | TGTGCCAGCAGCAAAGAAACGGGGACACCTTCCTACAATGAGCAGTTCTTC | TRBJ2-1 | NA | NA | TRBV21-1
CSVPGPSEQFF | TGCAGCGTGCCGGGGCCCAGTGAGCAGTTCTTC | TRBJ2-1 | few | NA | TRBV29-1
CASSEGLAGVSNEQFF | TGTGCCAGCAGCGAAGGACTAGCGGGAGTTTCCAATGAGCAGTTCTTC | TRBJ2-1 | once | TRBD2 | TRBV11-2
CASSLQGSGNTIYF | TGTGCCAGCAGCCTTCAGGGGTCTGGAAACACCATATATTTT | TRBJ1-3 | once | NA | TRBV3-1/TRBV3-2
CASRPPGRSNNEQFF | TGTGCCAGCAGGCCCCCAGGACGGAGCAACAATGAGCAGTTCTTC | TRBJ2-1 | NA | NA | TRBV28
CASSAFFRGYTF | TGTGCCAGCAGCGCCTTCTTCCGTGGCTACACCTTC | TRBJ1-2 | NA | NA | TRBV9
CASTPRGGRNYNEQFF | TGTGCCAGCACCCCCCGTGGCGGGAGAAACTACAATGAGCAGTTCTTC | TRBJ2-1 | few | TRBD2 | TRBV6-2/TRBV6-3
CASSNARQGALSEKLFF | TGTGCCAGCAGCAACGCGCGACAGGGGGCGCTGAGTGAAAAACTGTTTTTT | TRBJ1-4 | NA | TRBD1 | TRBV28
CASSLGREGQATQYF | TGTGCCAGCAGCTTGGGGCGGGAGGGCCAGGCTACGCAGTATTTT | TRBJ2-3 | NA | TRBD2 | TRBV5-4
CASSQGQGASAFF | TGTGCCAGCAGCCAGGGACAGGGGGCGAGTGCTTTCTTT | TRBJ1-1 | NA | TRBD1 | TRBV7-3
CATSRDPGSNQPQHF | TGTGCCACCAGCAGAGACCCTGGGAGCAATCAGCCCCAGCATTTT | TRBJ1-5 | NA | NA | TRBV15
CASRRDIGEAFF | TGTGCCAGCAGACGGGACATTGGTGAAGCTTTCTTT | TRBJ1-1 | NA | NA | TRBV6-5
CASSLLSGGNTGELFF | TGTGCCAGCAGCCTACTTAGCGGGGGGAACACCGGGGAGCTGTTTTTT | TRBJ2-2 | NA | TRBD2 | TRBV5-4
CASSPAGLAGVSYEQYF | TGTGCCAGCAGCCCCGCCGGGCTAGCGGGAGTCTCCTACGAGCAGTACTTC | TRBJ2-7 | few | TRBD2 | TRBV7-2
CASSPPGGPAKNIQYF | TGTGCCAGCAGTCCCCCCGGGGGACCTGCCAAAAACATTCAGTACTTC | TRBJ2-4 | many | NA | TRBV27
CASEGSAGGGEQYF | TGTGCCAGTGAAGGGAGCGCAGGGGGAGGCGAGCAGTACTTC | TRBJ2-7 | NA | NA | TRBV19
CASSLAGEPGREQFF | TGTGCCAGCAGCTTGGCCGGAGAGCCGGGACGGGAGCAGTTCTTC | TRBJ2-1 | NA | NA | TRBV5-6
CASSPMAANTDTQYF | TGTGCCAGCTCACCAATGGCAGCTAACACAGATACGCAGTATTTT | TRBJ2-3 | NA | NA | TRBV18
CASGIPNYGYTF | TGTGCCAGCGGAATCCCTAACTATGGCTACACCTTC | TRBJ1-2 | NA | NA | TRBV28
CASRQAGPNTEAFF | TGTGCCAGCAGACAGGCGGGACCAAACACTGAAGCTTTCTTT | TRBJ1-1 | NA | NA | TRBV28
CASSLGGTGLGQPQHF | TGTGCCAGCAGCTTAGGGGGAACAGGGTTAGGGCAGCCCCAGCATTTT | TRBJ1-5 | NA | NA | TRBV13
CASSDPRNGLAVPIPDTQYF | TGCGCCAGCAGTGACCCGAGGAACGGACTAGCGGTTCCCATCCCAGATACGCAGTATTTT | TRBJ2-3 | NA | TRBD2 | TRBV10-2
CASSPKVGFGNTIYF | TGTGCCAGCAGCCCAAAGGTAGGATTCGGAAACACCATATATTTT | TRBJ1-3 | few | NA | TRBV7-3
CASTHGRGVDTQYF | TGTGCCAGCACCCACGGCCGCGGAGTAGATACGCAGTATTTT | TRBJ2-3 | NA | NA | TRBV5-8
CASSLARQGLQSGEQFF | TGTGCCAGCAGCTTAGCGCGGCAGGGTCTCCAATCCGGCGAGCAGTTCTTC | TRBJ2-1 | NA | NA | TRBV7-2
CASSLALATVF | TGTGCCAGCAGCTTAGCACTAGCCACGGTCTTC | TRBJ2-1 | NA | NA | TRBV7-9
CASRSHQGSNQPQHF | TGTGCCAGTAGGAGCCACCAGGGAAGCAATCAGCCCCAGCATTTT | TRBJ1-5 | NA | NA | TRBV6-5
CASSQDGDTEEAFF | TGCGCCAGCAGCCAAGACGGGGACACCGAGGAAGCTTTCTTT | TRBJ1-1 | NA | NA | TRBV4-1
CASSLGAGEKLFF | TGTGCCAGCAGCTTAGGGGCAGGGGAAAAACTGTTTTTT | TRBJ1-4 | NA | NA | TRBV7-3
CASSLAGGGRYTF | TGCGCCAGCAGCTTGGCGGGCGGGGGTCGCTACACCTTC | TRBJ1-2 | once | NA | TRBV5-1
CSVAQSTAPLGGEQYF | TGCAGCGTAGCTCAATCGACAGCGCCCCTGGGAGGGGAGCAGTACTTC | TRBJ2-7 | NA | TRBD2 | TRBV29-1
CASSLSGLELFF | TGTGCCAGCAGCCTATCAGGCTTGGAGCTGTTTTTT | TRBJ2-2 | many | NA | TRBV14
CASSTKTRVVGYTF | TGTGCCAGTAGTACCAAGACACGGGTCGTTGGCTACACCTTC | TRBJ1-2 | NA | NA | TRBV19
CASSFRGQSGEQYF | TGTGCCAGCAGTTTCCGGGGACAGAGCGGCGAGCAGTACTTC | TRBJ2-7 | NA | TRBD1 | TRBV27
CSASRQAGNEKLFF | TGCAGTGCTAGTAGACAGGCAGGGAATGAAAAACTGTTTTTT | TRBJ1-4 | NA | NA | TRBV20-1
CASSDTVNIQYF | TGTGCCAGCAGTGACACCGTAAACATTCAGTACTTC | TRBJ2-4 | NA | NA | TRBV6-1
CASSLSFSSHYGYTF | TGTGCCAGCAGTTTATCCTTTTCTAGCCACTATGGCTACACCTTC | TRBJ1-2 | NA | NA | TRBV28
CASSLESSGRFEQYF | TGTGCCAGCAGCTTGGAGTCTAGCGGGAGGTTCGAGCAGTACTTC | TRBJ2-7 | NA | TRBD2 | TRBV5-8
CASSPKGGRSSYNEQFF | TGTGCCAGCAGCCCCAAGGGGGGCAGGAGCTCCTACAATGAGCAGTTCTTC | TRBJ2-1 | NA | NA | TRBV3-1/TRBV3-2
CSVVGQPNQPQHF | TGCAGCGTTGTTGGACAGCCCAATCAGCCCCAGCATTTT | TRBJ1-5 | NA | NA | TRBV29-1
CATAGLSYEQYF | TGTGCCACCGCGGGCTTATCCTACGAGCAGTACTTC | TRBJ2-7 | NA | NA | TRBV2
CASSQVSGQSKNEQFF | TGTGCCAGCAGCCAAGTGAGCGGGCAATCTAAAAATGAGCAGTTCTTC | TRBJ2-1 | NA | NA | TRBV4-2